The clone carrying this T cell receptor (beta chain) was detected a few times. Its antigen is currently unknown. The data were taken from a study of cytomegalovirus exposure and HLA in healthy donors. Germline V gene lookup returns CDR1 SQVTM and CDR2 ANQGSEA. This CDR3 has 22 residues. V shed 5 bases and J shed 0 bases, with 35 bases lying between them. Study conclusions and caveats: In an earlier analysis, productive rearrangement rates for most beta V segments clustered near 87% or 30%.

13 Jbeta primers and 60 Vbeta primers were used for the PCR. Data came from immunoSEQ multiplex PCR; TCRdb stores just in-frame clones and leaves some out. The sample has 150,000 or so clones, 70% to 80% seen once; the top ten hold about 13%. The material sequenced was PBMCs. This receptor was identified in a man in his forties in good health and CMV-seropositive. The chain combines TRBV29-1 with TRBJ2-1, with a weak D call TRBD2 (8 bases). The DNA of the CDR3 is TGCAGCGTTTACGGCAGGGTGACACTAGCGGTCCAGGGGGGGAGCTCCTACAATGAGCAGTTCTTC. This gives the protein CSVYGRVTLAVQGGSSYNEQFF.